Shown below are 8 T cell receptor beta chains from a single sample sequenced in a study of blood T cell repertoires in COVID-19. The data were produced by immunoSEQ multiplex PCR, yet TCRdb's version contains in-frame clones alone and is incomplete. The sample carries about 240,000 clones, 82% recorded once. Source material: peripheral blood. The source is a woman in her sixties with active or convalescent COVID-19.

This sequence joins TRBV28 and TRBJ1-5; 7 bases match TRBD1. Losses at the gene ends were 5 bases for V and 1 base for J; bases not matched to a gene: 2. CDR3 length: 14 residues. The germline V gene encodes CDR1 MDHEN and CDR2 SYDVKM. The DNA for the CDR3 is TGTGCCAGCAGTCAGGGGGGAAGCAATCAGCCCCAGCATTTT. It translates to CASSQGGSNQPQHF.

V usage is TRBV5-4 and J usage is TRBJ1-1; D is unresolved. Deletions cut 3 bases from V and 0 bases from J, with 9 bases between. The length of the CDR3 is 14 residues. Germline CDR1 and CDR2: SGHNT and YYREEE (reference sequence). The CDR3 sequence is CASSSQLLNTEAFF. DNA of the CDR3: TGTGCCAGCAGCTCCCAACTCTTGAACACTGAAGCTTTCTTT.

The rearrangement joins TRBV20-1 to TRBJ2-5, with TRBD2 matching over 12 bases. Germline assignment: CDR1 DFQATT and CDR2 SNEGSKA (reference sequence). This CDR3 contains 16 residues. After removal of 3 bases from V and 5 bases from J, the junction contained 10 bases not matched to a gene. The CDR3 DNA is TGCAGTGCTAGTGTTCCTAGCGGGGGGGCCCGGGAGACCCAGTACTTC. Translated: CSASVPSGGARETQYF.

The V call is TRBV5-6, the J call TRBJ1-4; D gene unclear. Germline V gene lookup returns CDR1 SGHDT and CDR2 YYEEEE. V was clipped by 6 bases and J by 8 bases, with 17 bases between them. The CDR3 has 14 residues. The CDR3 loop is CASIRRGSGEKLFF. The CDR3 DNA reads TGTGCCAGCATCCGACGAGGGTCCGGCGAAAAACTGTTTTTT.

This chain uses TRBV12-5 with TRBJ1-4; 9 bases match TRBD1. The CDR3 is 13 amino acids. The ends lost 9 bases at V and 6 bases at J; junction bases unmatched: 5. Germline V gene sequence: CDR1 LGHNT, CDR2 FRNRAP. The CDR3 coding sequence is TGTGCTAGCAGCCGGGACAGGGATGAAAAACTGTTTTTT. Translation: CASSRDRDEKLFF.

This sequence joins TRBV9 and TRBJ2-5; D gene unclear. Germline CDR1 is SGDLS and CDR2 is YYNGEE. The V end was cut by 4 bases, the J end by 5 bases, with 15 bases between. This CDR3 is built from 14 residues. CDR3 in DNA: TGTGCCAGCAGCCCTACCCTTGTCATGGAGACCCAGTACTTC. It translates to CASSPTLVMETQYF.

V is TRBV12-3 or TRBV12-4 and J is TRBJ2-3; D ambiguous. The CDR3 consists of 11 residues. V was clipped by 4 bases and J by 5 bases, with 4 bases between them. The CDR3 DNA follows: TGTGCCAGCAGTTCTAGAGATACGCAGTATTTT. This codes for CASSSRDTQYF.

This chain uses TRBV7-8 with TRBJ2-7; D may be TRBD1 (6 bases). V lost 1 base and J 1 base, leaving 11 bases between the germline ends. Germline assignment: CDR1 SGHVS and CDR2 FQNEAQ. The CDR3 loop spans 15 amino acids. CDR3 DNA sequence: TGTGCCAGCAGCTTAGGTTCCGGACAGTCCTACGAGCAGTACTTC. Its translation is CASSLGSGQSYEQYF.